Each of the 15 T cell receptor beta chains below was sequenced from the same sample in a study of a mutant IDH1 vaccine in newly diagnosed glioma. Profiled with immunoSEQ multiplex PCR; TCRdb holds only in-frame clones, not every one. The table includes 45,000 to 60,000 clones, 88% detected once. Their antigens are not known. Time point meaning: week 35, safety follow-up. With topical imiquimod, each dose of the vaccine consisted of 300 ug of mutant IDH1 20-mer peptide. Sequencing used PBMCs, obtained from a glioma patient whose treatment included an IDH1 peptide vaccine. Source of these receptors: a woman in her thirties or forties with glioma.

This clone was counted only a few times. The V call is TRBV7-2, the J call TRBJ1-6, with D perhaps matching TRBD1 (5 bases). The CDR3 is 13 residues long. Germline V gene data show CDR1 as SGHTA and CDR2 as FQGNSA. V was pared by 10 bases and J by 6 bases, with 13 bases between. The CDR3 DNA sequence: TGTGCCACTAGCCGGGGACCTAATTCACCCCTCCACTTT. Translated, it gives CATSRGPNSPLHF.

V gene TRBV5-1 combines with J gene TRBJ2-5; 9 bases agree with TRBD2. Germline CDR1 is SGHRS and CDR2 is YFSETQ. The CDR3 is 13 amino acids. V lost 6 bases, J lost 4 bases, and 4 bases stayed unmatched. The CDR3 region is CASTRTSVETQYF. The CDR3 nucleotides read TGCGCCAGCACCAGGACTAGCGTAGAGACCCAGTACTTC.

The V and J genes are TRBV18 and TRBJ2-2; 9 bases are a match to TRBD2. Germline CDR1 KGHSH, CDR2 LQKENI. The V and J ends lost 7 bases and 4 bases, in that order; junction bases with no gene match: 13. The CDR3 runs to 17 residues. The CDR3 region is CASFLTLGLARTGELFF. The DNA for the CDR3 is TGTGCCAGCTTCCTAACCCTCGGACTAGCGCGCACCGGGGAGCTGTTTTTT. Variable domain in full (rest from reference TRBV18 and TRBJ2-2): NAGVMQNPRHLVRRRGQEARLRCSPMKGHSHVYWYRQLPEEGLKFMVYLQKENIIDESGMPKERFSAEFPKEGPSILRIQQVVRGDSAAYFCASFLTLGLARTGELFFGEGSRLTVL.

V is TRBV19 and J is TRBJ1-2; D is unclear. Looked up from germline, CDR1 is LNHDA and CDR2 is SQIVND (reference sequence). Trimming took off 3 bases at V and 5 bases at J, with 16 bases between the two ends. The CDR3 loop spans 15 amino acids. Here the CDR3 reads CASSMPSLAAYGYTF. DNA of the CDR3: TGTGCCAGTAGTATGCCCTCCTTGGCGGCATATGGCTACACCTTC.

V and J are TRBV5-1 and TRBJ1-1; a weak D match, TRBD1 (6 bases). Germline CDR1 SGHRS, CDR2 YFSETQ. V lost 5 bases, J lost 6 bases, and 14 bases lay in between. The CDR3 runs 13 residues. CDR3 residues: CASRGAAVSEAFF. The CDR3 nucleotides read TGCGCCAGCAGGGGGGCGGCAGTCTCTGAAGCTTTCTTT.

The chain combines TRBV7-9 with TRBJ1-2; D remains unclear. Trimming left V 6 bases short and J 6 bases short, with 20 bases between. Germline V gene sequence: CDR1 SEHNR, CDR2 FQNEAQ (reference sequence). CDR3 size: 15 residues. The CDR3 bases are TGTGCCAGCAGTCACCGAGCCGAATTCGGCAATGGCTACACCTTC. Translated, it gives CASSHRAEFGNGYTF.

This chain joins TRBV13 and TRBJ1-6, with D perhaps TRBD1 (5 bases). Germline lookup yields CDR1 PRHDT and CDR2 FYEKMQ (reference sequence). The CDR3 totals 18 residues. Trimming stripped 0 bases from V and 0 bases from J, with 12 bases between. The CDR3 loop reads CASSLGGAHSSYNSPLHF. The CDR3 DNA reads TGTGCCAGCAGCTTAGGCGGGGCCCACAGCTCCTATAATTCACCCCTCCACTTT.

The gene calls are TRBV15 and TRBJ1-5; TRBD1 agrees at 9 bases. V lost 3 bases, J lost 4 bases, and 7 bases stayed unmatched. The CDR3 is 16 amino acids. CDR1 and CDR2 (germline): LNHNV, YYDKDF (reference sequence). CDR3 DNA sequence: TGTGCCACCAGCAGCCCGGACAGGGGAGGAAATCAGCCCCAGCATTTT. It yields the protein CATSSPDRGGNQPQHF.

This sequence joins TRBV13 and TRBJ1-6, with unresolved D. V was trimmed by 3 bases and J by 7 bases, leaving 13 bases between them. This CDR3 is 15 amino acids long. Germline loops: CDR1 PRHDT, CDR2 FYEKMQ (reference sequence). The CDR3 reads CASSFGRAGNSPLHF. In DNA form, the CDR3 reads TGTGCCAGCAGCTTCGGACGGGCGGGGAATTCACCCCTCCACTTT.

A single count supports this clone. The gene calls are TRBV6-5 and TRBJ2-7, with a weak D call TRBD1 (6 bases). Germline CDR1 is MNHEY and CDR2 is SVGAGI. The length of the CDR3 is 15 residues. Trimming took 6 bases from V and 2 from J, leaving 17 bases between them. The CDR3 region is CASRTDRWVAYEQYF. For the CDR3, the DNA is TGTGCCAGCAGGACCGACAGGTGGGTCGCCTACGAGCAGTACTTC.

The chain combines TRBV15 with TRBJ1-5; D is perhaps TRBD1 (5 bases). The CDR3 sequence is 18 residues long. Trimming left V 4 bases short and J 0 bases short, with 19 bases between. Germline values: CDR1 LNHNV, CDR2 YYDKDF (reference sequence). The CDR3 region has the DNA TGTGCCACCAGCACTTATCCAGGGCGGTTCTATAGCAATCAGCCCCAGCATTTT. Its translation is CATSTYPGRFYSNQPQHF.

The V call is TRBV5-1, the J call TRBJ1-4; 7 bases agree with TRBD1. The germline V gene has CDR1 SGHRS and CDR2 YFSETQ. The CDR3 length is 14 residues. V dropped 0 bases and J dropped 6; count of bases not matched to a gene: 2. CDR3 residues: CASSLGQGDEKLFF. CDR3 DNA sequence: TGCGCCAGCAGCTTGGGACAGGGAGATGAAAAACTGTTTTTT. Drawing the rest from reference TRBV5-1 and TRBJ1-4, the complete variable domain is KAGVTQTPRYLIKTRGQQVTLSCSPISGHRSVSWYQQTPGQGLQFLFEYFSETQRNKGNFPGRFSGRQFSNSRSEMNVSTLELGDSALYLCASSLGQGDEKLFFGSGTQLSVL.

The CDR3 protein is CASSGRATDTQYF. The DNA of the CDR3 is TGCGCCAGCAGCGGGAGGGCCACAGATACGCAGTATTTT. The chain joins TRBV5-1 to TRBJ2-3, with 7 bases lining up with TRBD2. V was clipped by 4 bases and J by 2 bases; unmatched bases: 1. The CDR3 covers 13 residues. CDR1 is SGHRS, CDR2 YFSETQ, per germline.

The chain carries TRBV2 and TRBJ2-7, with 9 bases identical to TRBD1. This CDR3 region has 14 residues. The V and J ends lost 7 bases and 4 bases, in that order; junction bases with no gene match: 8. Per germline, CDR1 SNHLY and CDR2 FYNNEI. CDR3 in DNA: TGTGCCAGCAAGCTACAGGGGGCAATATACGAGCAGTACTTC. This codes for CASKLQGAIYEQYF. Variable domain in full (rest from reference TRBV2 and TRBJ2-7): EPEVTQTPSHQVTQMGQEVILRCVPISNHLYFYWYRQILGQKVEFLVSFYNNEISEKSEIFDDQFSVERPDGSNFTLKIRSTKLEDSAMYFCASKLQGAIYEQYFGPGTRLTVT.

The chain employs TRBV7-2 and TRBJ2-7; D tentatively fits TRBD1 or TRBD2 (6 bases each). Between the trimmed V and J ends, which lost 2 bases and 3 bases, there was a span of 14 bases. Germline assignment: CDR1 SGHTA and CDR2 FQGNSA. The CDR3 spans 15 residues. In nucleotides, the CDR3 is TGTGCCAGCAGCTTAAAGGGGGGAAACTACTACGAGCAGTACTTC. It specifies CASSLKGGNYYEQYF.